This TCR beta chain was sequenced in a study of blood T cell repertoires in COVID-19. Whole-study context: PBMCs, B-cell-depleted T cells, or T cells provided the cDNA or gDNA that made up the material.

In the study's own analysis: The authors estimated nucleated cell counts from reference gene primer amplification. Method: immunoSEQ multiplex PCR; TCRdb's copy keeps in-frame clones and lacks some. From that table come the V and J calls and clone size; the DNA was used to work out D and trimming. The sample yields some 240,000 clones, more than 75% seen once. Germline CDR1 reads MDHEN; CDR2 reads SYDVKM. CDR3 length equals 15 residues. V shed 2 bases, J shed 7 bases, and the junction held 5 bases outside the gene matches. Material for sequencing was peripheral blood. The sequence came from a woman in her seventies with COVID-19, enrolled during active disease. The chain joins TRBV28 to TRBJ1-6, with TRBD1 matching 7 bases. Here the CDR3 DNA reads TGTGCCAGCAGTTTAGGAGGGGGCATCAATTCACCCCTCCACTTT. This sequence encodes CASSLGGGINSPLHF.